This TCR beta chain was captured in a study of human versus mouse CDR3 diversity and MHC coevolution. This CDR3 comprises 15 residues. Germline V lookup: CDR1 SGHTA, CDR2 FQGNSA. V lost 5 bases, J lost 1 base, and 14 bases lay in between. TCRdb's table, derived via immunoSEQ multiplex PCR, lists solely in-frame clones and lacks some. Among about 83,000 clones listed, around 90% were seen once. This TCR came from a person aged 25 to 69 in good health. The sequenced sample consisted of naive CD4+ T cells from blood. Subset denoted: CD45RO-negative CD62L-positive naive CD4 T cells. The chain recombines TRBV7-2 with TRBJ1-2; perhaps TRBD1 as D (5 bases). As DNA, the CDR3 is TGTGCCAGCAGCCGCCGCTCGGGGGTTAACTATGGCTACACCTTC. This codes for CASSRRSGVNYGYTF.